This T cell receptor beta chain was observed in a study of Graves' ophthalmopathy and Graves' hyperthyroidism. Study as a whole: A follow-up of 18 months without ophthalmopathy meant that hyperthyroidism was stable.

Study outcomes and limitations: Blood also carried most expanded thyroid clonotypes exceeding 0.001 frequency.

On this clonotype itself: What it recognizes is unknown.

The diagnosis combined clinical symptoms, thyroxine, TRAb, thyroid ultrasound and orbital computed tomography scans. RNA served as the template for amplifying TCR beta CDR3 regions. A first-round RT-PCR used HTBI primers, followed by a second-round multiplex PCR. MiXCR was run by TCRdb on the multiplex PCR reads, yielding one entry per CDR3 protein. The sample includes over a million distinct CDR3 sequences, 36% of them seen just once. Sample: peripheral blood or thyroid tissue (not recorded which). The receptor comes from an adult man with Graves' hyperthyroidism.

The CDR3 reads CASSLSGTVNRGTEETQYF. CDR3 nucleotides: TGTGCCAGCAGCCTCTCTGGGACAGTCAACCGCGGGACTGAAGAGACCCAGTACTTC. The chain joins TRBV7-2 to TRBJ2-5; maybe TRBD1 (7 bases). Trimming took off 5 bases at V and 3 bases at J, with 28 bases between the two ends. Looked up from germline, CDR1 is SGHTA and CDR2 is FQGNSA. The CDR3 loop spans 19 amino acids.